A selection of T cell receptor beta chains follows, all from one sample in a study of T cell responses to AZD1222 COVID-19 vaccine. The protocol was immunoSEQ multiplex PCR, while the TCRdb copy is restricted to in-frame clones and leaves out a portion. Of more than 50,000 clones listed, about 91% are singletons. The sample consisted of peripheral blood, taken 28 days after the second AZD1222 dose. Source of these receptors: an adult who received the AZD1222 COVID-19 vaccine. CDR3s include the opening cysteine and the closing phenylalanine or tryptophan. Each record gives: D gene, V gene, clone size, J gene, CDR3 DNA, CDR3 protein. A D gene is named only where the DNA matches it firmly. The size field is filled for only some rows; it gives once, few, many or a size class.

>.|TRBV30|.|TRBJ2-1
TGTGCCTGGACCCCCAGGAAGGTAAATGAGCAGTTCTTC
CAWTPRKVNEQFF
>TRBD2|TRBV5-4|.|TRBJ2-1
TGTGCCAGCAGCTTGGGTCTAGCGGGAGAGGGGCAGTTCTTC
CASSLGLAGEGQFF
>.|TRBV13|.|TRBJ1-1
TGTGCCAGCAGCCCACTCGGGACGCATGAAGCTTTCTTT
CASSPLGTHEAFF
>.|TRBV3-1/TRBV3-2|.|TRBJ2-3
TGTGCCAGCAGCCAAGAGACAGATACGCAGTATTTT
CASSQETDTQYF
>TRBD2|TRBV19|.|TRBJ2-7
TGTGCCAGTAGTATTACTAGCGGGAGCCCCGAGCAGTACTTC
CASSITSGSPEQYF
>TRBD2|TRBV28|.|TRBJ2-7
TGTGCCAGCAGTTTTCCAGCTAGCGGGAGTATATACGAGCAGTACTTC
CASSFPASGSIYEQYF
>.|TRBV19|.|TRBJ2-1
TGTGCCAGTAGTGACGGGACTCGTCATGAGCAGTTCTTC
CASSDGTRHEQFF
>.|TRBV10-3|.|TRBJ1-1
TGTGCCATCAGTGAGTCAGTGGACACTGAAGCTTTCTTT
CAISESVDTEAFF
>TRBD1|TRBV2|once|TRBJ1-4
TGTGCCAGCAGCGGGACAGCAACTAATGAAAAACTGTTTTTT
CASSGTATNEKLFF
>TRBD2|TRBV6-2/TRBV6-3|.|TRBJ2-7
TGTGCCAGCAGTCCGGGGCGGGGGACTAGTATTTACGAGCAGTACTTC
CASSPGRGTSIYEQYF
>TRBD2|TRBV19|.|TRBJ2-1
TGTGCCAGTAGTACCCGGACTAGCGGGACCGATAGGGCTAATGAGCAGTTCTTC
CASSTRTSGTDRANEQFF
>.|TRBV6-5|.|TRBJ1-6
TGTGCCAGCAGAGGGCAGAATAATTCACCCCTCCACTTT
CASRGQNNSPLHF
>TRBD1|TRBV5-1|once|TRBJ2-7
TGCGCCAGCAGCTTGGACCATCCGGGACAGACTTTCTCCTACGAGCAGTACTTC
CASSLDHPGQTFSYEQYF
>TRBD2|TRBV10-2|.|TRBJ2-7
TGCGCCAGCAGCCAGGGGGGGACTAGCGGGAGTGGGGCCTACGAGCAGTACTTC
CASSQGGTSGSGAYEQYF
>.|TRBV28|.|TRBJ2-5
TGTGCCAGCAGTCCGTGGCGAGGGACCCAAGAGACCCAGTACTTC
CASSPWRGTQETQYF
>TRBD2|TRBV5-1|.|TRBJ2-1
TGCGCCAGCAGCACAGGGACTAGCGGGAGGGCGGGGAATGAGCAGTTCTTC
CASSTGTSGRAGNEQFF
>TRBD2|TRBV5-1|.|TRBJ2-7
TGCGCCAGCAGCTTCGGGACTAGCGGGAACCCCTACGAGCAGTACTTC
CASSFGTSGNPYEQYF
>.|TRBV20-1|.|TRBJ2-7
TGCAGTGCTAGTGATCCTCTTTACGAGCAGTACTTC
CSASDPLYEQYF
>TRBD1|TRBV29-1|.|TRBJ1-1
TGCAGCGTTTGGGACAGGGTTGGTGGCACTGAAGCTTTCTTT
CSVWDRVGGTEAFF
>.|TRBV19|.|TRBJ2-1
TGTGCCAGTCGAGGTGGGCAGAGCTCCTACAATGAGCAGTTCTTC
CASRGGQSSYNEQFF
>.|TRBV28|.|TRBJ2-1
TGTGCCAGCAGTCGCGACAGGCGTTCAGGTGAGCAGTTCTTC
CASSRDRRSGEQFF
>.|TRBV6-1|.|TRBJ2-2
TGTGCCAGCAGTGATCCGAACACCGGGGAGCTGTTTTTT
CASSDPNTGELFF
>.|TRBV5-1|.|TRBJ1-2
TGCGCCAGCAAGGGACTCCTTAACTATGGCTACACCTTC
CASKGLLNYGYTF
>.|TRBV9|once|TRBJ1-1
TGTGCCAGCAGCTTTTCTACGGACACTGAAGCTTTCTTT
CASSFSTDTEAFF
>TRBD1|TRBV5-8|.|TRBJ1-6
TGTGCCAGCAGCCTTTTTGGATCAGGGGGTAATTCACCCCTCCACTTT
CASSLFGSGGNSPLHF
>.|TRBV27|.|TRBJ1-1
TGTGCCAGCAGTGACATGACCACTGAAGCTTTCTTT
CASSDMTTEAFF
>.|TRBV28|once|TRBJ1-5
TGTGCCAGCAGGGGGGGGGATCAGCCCCAGCATTTT
CASRGGDQPQHF
>.|TRBV6-5|few|TRBJ1-3
TGTGCCAGCAGCGCGGGACCTGGAAACACCATATATTTT
CASSAGPGNTIYF
>.|TRBV6-1|.|TRBJ2-1
TGTGCCAGCAGTGAAGGGGGGCCTTATGAGCAGTTCTTC
CASSEGGPYEQFF
>.|TRBV7-8|.|TRBJ1-1
TGTGCCAGCAGCTTAGGTTCGAACACTGAAGCTTTCTTT
CASSLGSNTEAFF
>.|TRBV19|.|TRBJ1-1
TGTGCCAGTAGTGCATCGACGGAGCTGAACACTGAAGCTTTCTTT
CASSASTELNTEAFF
>.|TRBV7-2|.|TRBJ1-2
TGTGCCAGCAGCCTAGGTGGAGGGCCTTACTATGGCTACACCTTC
CASSLGGGPYYGYTF
>TRBD2|TRBV7-6|.|TRBJ2-2
TGTGCCAGCAGCCCCCCGACAACTAGCGGGAGGTGGGGGGAGCTGTTTTTT
CASSPPTTSGRWGELFF
>.|TRBV30|once|TRBJ2-1
TGTGCCTGGAGTGTAGGTCGCAATGAGCAGTTCTTC
CAWSVGRNEQFF
>.|TRBV5-1|.|TRBJ2-7
TGCGCCAGCAGCCAAGGGGCAACTCCCTACGAGCAGTACTTC
CASSQGATPYEQYF
>.|TRBV19|.|TRBJ2-2
TGTGCCAGTAGCCCCCAGGGTTGGGCCGGGGAGCTGTTTTTT
CASSPQGWAGELFF
>TRBD1|TRBV7-8|.|TRBJ2-5
TGTGCCAGCAGCTTAGCAAACAGGGGGCGGGAGACCCAGTACTTC
CASSLANRGRETQYF
>.|TRBV7-3|.|TRBJ1-1
TGTGCCAGCAGCCCTAACGGACAGCTTAACACTGAAGCTTTCTTT
CASSPNGQLNTEAFF
>.|TRBV5-1|.|TRBJ1-2
TGCGCCAGCAGCCCCCCCAGCGGGACATATGGCTACACCTTC
CASSPPSGTYGYTF
>.|TRBV18|.|TRBJ1-4
TGTGCCAGCTCGCAGATAACGGGGGGCTCTAATGAAAAACTGTTTTTT
CASSQITGGSNEKLFF
>TRBD1|TRBV4-1|.|TRBJ1-6
TGCGCCAGCAGCCTCCGGATAGGGGACAGCCTTGGGCCCCTCCACTTT
CASSLRIGDSLGPLHF
>.|TRBV12-3/TRBV12-4|.|TRBJ1-1
TGTGCCAGCAGGCCCATAACAGGGACTGAAGCTTTCTTT
CASRPITGTEAFF
>TRBD1|TRBV10-3|.|TRBJ2-7
TGTGCCATCAGTGGGGACAGACAGGGTGGAGAGCAGTACTTC
CAISGDRQGGEQYF
>.|TRBV18|.|TRBJ2-1
TGTGCCAGCTCACCCCTCATAGGGTCCTACAATGAGCAGTTCTTC
CASSPLIGSYNEQFF
>.|TRBV5-1|.|TRBJ2-1
TGCGCCAGCAGCTCCGGTAGGGAGGGAAGGGGGGAGCAGTTCTTC
CASSSGREGRGEQFF
>TRBD2|TRBV6-5|.|TRBJ2-7
TGTGCCAGCGCCTCGACTAGCGGGATCTCCTACGAGCAGTACTTC
CASASTSGISYEQYF
>.|TRBV19|once|TRBJ1-2
TGTGCCAGTAGTCCTCCGGGGTCCTATGGCTACACCTTC
CASSPPGSYGYTF
>TRBD2|TRBV6-5|once|TRBJ2-3
TGTGCCAGCAGGAGACTAGCGGGGGAGGCAGATACGCAGTATTTT
CASRRLAGEADTQYF
>TRBD2|TRBV27|.|TRBJ2-1
TGTGCCAGCAGTTTATGGGGGGTGGGGAGGGGACTAGCGGGAGGTAACTACAATGAGCAGTTCTTC
CASSLWGVGRGLAGGNYNEQFF
>TRBD1|TRBV5-1|.|TRBJ2-1
TGCGCCAGCAGCTTGGGGGACAGGGGTCCCCTTGGGGGGGATGAGCAGTTCTTC
CASSLGDRGPLGGDEQFF
>.|TRBV5-1|.|TRBJ2-6
TGCGCCAGCAGCTTGGTCTCAGCGGGGGCCAACGTCCTGACTTTC
CASSLVSAGANVLTF
>.|TRBV19|.|TRBJ1-3
TGTGCCAGACGTTTACAGGTCTACGGCTCTAATGACACCATATATTTT
CARRLQVYGSNDTIYF
>.|TRBV5-8|.|TRBJ2-1
TGTGCCAGCAGCTGGGGGCAGTTGGATCCTTTCAATGAGCAGTTCTTC
CASSWGQLDPFNEQFF
>.|TRBV4-1|.|TRBJ2-3
TGCGCCAGCAGCCAAGTGTTTATGGTGAGAGGGCCCCCCCCAGATACGCAGTATTTT
CASSQVFMVRGPPPDTQYF